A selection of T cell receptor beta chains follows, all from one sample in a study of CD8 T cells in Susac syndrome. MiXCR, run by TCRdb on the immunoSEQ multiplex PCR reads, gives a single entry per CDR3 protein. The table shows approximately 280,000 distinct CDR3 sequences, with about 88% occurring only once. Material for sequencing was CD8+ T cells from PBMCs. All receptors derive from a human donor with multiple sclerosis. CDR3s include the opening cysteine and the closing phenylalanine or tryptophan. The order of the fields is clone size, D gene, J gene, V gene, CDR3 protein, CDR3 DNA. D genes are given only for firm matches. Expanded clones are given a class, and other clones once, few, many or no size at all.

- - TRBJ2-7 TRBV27 CASSLWSRPGGYEQYF TGTGCCAGCAGTTTATGGTCCCGCCCCGGTGGCTACGAGCAGTACTTC
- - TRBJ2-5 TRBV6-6 CASSYSREETQYF TGTGCCAGCAGTTACTCAAGGGAGGAGACCCAGTACTTC
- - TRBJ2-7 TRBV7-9 CASSVAEAGATPYEQYF TGTGCCAGCAGCGTAGCCGAAGCGGGTGCCACTCCCTACGAGCAGTACTTC
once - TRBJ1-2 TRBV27 CASSRGYVDGYTF TGTGCCAGCTCGAGGGGATACGTCGATGGCTACACCTTC
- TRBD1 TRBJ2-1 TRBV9 CASSDNPAEGAWNEQFF TGTGCCAGCAGTGATAATCCTGCCGAGGGGGCCTGGAATGAGCAGTTCTTC
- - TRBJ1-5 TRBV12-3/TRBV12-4 CASSLNSGSGPQHF TGTGCCAGCAGTTTAAATTCAGGGTCGGGGCCCCAGCATTTT
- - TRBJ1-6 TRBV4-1 CASSQDGGRVRAPLHF TGCGCCAGCAGCCAAGATGGGGGGAGGGTAAGAGCACCCCTCCACTTT
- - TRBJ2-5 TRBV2 CASTKEGGQETQYF TGTGCCAGCACCAAAGAGGGGGGCCAAGAGACCCAGTACTTC
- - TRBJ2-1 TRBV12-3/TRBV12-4 CASSSRDGPTSRVGNEQFF TGTGCCAGCAGTTCCCGGGACGGCCCTACGAGTAGGGTAGGCAATGAGCAGTTCTTC
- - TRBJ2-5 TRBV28 CASKLPETQYF TGTGCCAGCAAATTACCAGAGACCCAGTACTTC
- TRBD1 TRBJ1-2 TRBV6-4 CASSLTQGAQSNGYTF TGTGCCAGCAGCCTGACACAGGGGGCTCAAAGTAATGGCTACACCTTC
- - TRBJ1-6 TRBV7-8 CASSPRGRWGLSPLHF TGTGCCAGCAGCCCCCGGGGGAGGTGGGGGCTTTCACCCCTCCACTTT
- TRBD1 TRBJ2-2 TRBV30 CAWSVPDTGAAELFF TGTGCCTGGAGTGTGCCAGATACAGGGGCCGCGGAGCTGTTTTTT
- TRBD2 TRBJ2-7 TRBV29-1 CSVETSGRNEQYF TGCAGCGTGGAGACTAGCGGGAGAAACGAGCAGTACTTC
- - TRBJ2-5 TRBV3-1 CASRPGLNLWYQETQYF TGTGCCAGCAGGCCTGGACTGAACCTTTGGTACCAAGAGACCCAGTACTTC
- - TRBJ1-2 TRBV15 CATSREQDSPPRDTF TGTGCCACCAGCAGGGAACAGGACAGCCCCCCTCGGGACACCTTC
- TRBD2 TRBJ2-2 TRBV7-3 CASSFSGRSGNTGELFF TGTGCCAGCAGCTTTAGCGGGAGGAGTGGAAACACCGGGGAGCTGTTTTTT
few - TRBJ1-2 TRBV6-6 CASSYAYGYTF TGTGCCAGCAGTTACGCCTATGGCTACACCTTC
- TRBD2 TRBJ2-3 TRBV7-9 CASSASSGEADTQYF TGTGCCAGCAGCGCCTCTAGCGGGGAAGCAGATACGCAGTATTTT
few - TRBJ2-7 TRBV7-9 CASSLAGEYEQYF TGTGCCAGCAGCTTAGCGGGAGAGTACGAGCAGTACTTC
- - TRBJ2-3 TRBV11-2 CASGARPGTDTQYF TGTGCCAGTGGTGCGCGGCCGGGCACAGATACGCAGTATTTT